This entry lists 13 T cell receptor beta chains sequenced from one sample in a study of blood T cells in healthy people across ages (dated by TCRdb to 2015 to 2017). Library creation used 5' RACE. Sequencing used an Illumina HiSeq 2500. The second PCR ran for about 6 to 12 cycles and used a J-beta primer mix along with a sample-barcoded 5' primer. TCRdb reprocessing: public reads trimmed at Q25 with fastp, clones called with MiXCR, in-frame beta chains kept. Each CDR3 protein gets just one entry, which takes the most common genes and DNA from the rows behind it. Present in this sample are more than 1,400,000 distinct CDR3 sequences, 40% to 50% of which were seen just once. 7% to 9.5% of the sample rests with the top ten. Sequencing was carried out using blood. The receptors stem from a woman under 30 in good health.

This rearrangement joins TRBV6-2 or TRBV6-3 to TRBJ2-1; TRBD2 agrees at 9 bases. The CDR3 is 13 amino acids. Per the germline V gene, CDR1 is MNHEY and CDR2 is SVGEGT. The ends lost 10 bases at V and 4 bases at J; junction bases unmatched: 5. The CDR3 loop reads CATAGGGYNEQFF. The CDR3 bases are TGTGCCACTGCGGGAGGGGGGTACAATGAGCAGTTCTTC.

This clonotype was detected only a few times. V usage is TRBV6-5 and J usage is TRBJ1-6; 7 nucleotides match TRBD1. Germline CDR1 reads MNHEY; CDR2 reads SVGAGI. The CDR3 spans 14 residues. Trimming cost V 6 bases and J 8 bases; bases outside gene matches: 7. The CDR3 is CASSNGGQYSPLHF. CDR3 bases: TGTGCCAGCAGCAACGGGGGACAGTATTCACCCCTCCACTTT.

V is TRBV5-6 and J is TRBJ1-5; 7 nucleotides match TRBD1. This CDR3 has 15 amino acids. Looked up from germline, CDR1 is SGHDT and CDR2 is YYEEEE. The V gene end was trimmed by 1 base and the J gene end by 4 bases; junction bases not matched to a gene: 5. The CDR3 sequence: CASSLYQGVNQPQHF. CDR3 sequence (DNA): TGTGCCAGCAGCTTGTATCAGGGGGTGAATCAGCCCCAGCATTTT. The full variable domain, with the rest looked up from reference TRBV5-6 and TRBJ1-5, is DAGVTQSPTHLIKTRGQQVTLRCSPKSGHDTVSWYQQALGQGPQFIFQYYEEEERQRGNFPDRFSGHQFPNYSSELNVNALLLGDSALYLCASSLYQGVNQPQHFGDGTRLSIL.

In this sample, this clonotype turned up a few times. This chain joins TRBV12-3 or TRBV12-4 and TRBJ1-5; 7 nucleotides align to TRBD1. V lost 0 bases, J lost 0 bases, and 5 bases stayed unmatched. The CDR3 sequence is 17 residues long. The CDR3 reads CASSLAMAGGSNQPQHF. CDR3 nucleotide sequence: TGTGCCAGCAGTTTAGCGATGGCAGGGGGTAGCAATCAGCCCCAGCATTTT.

The chain recombines TRBV20-1 with TRBJ2-3, with 12 bases fitting TRBD2. The CDR3 has 16 residues. V gave up 3 bases and J gave up 3 bases; unmatched junction bases: 7. From germline, CDR1 is DFQATT and CDR2 SNEGSKA (reference sequence). CDR3 coding DNA: TGCAGTGCTAGCCGCCGACTAGCGGGGGTGACAGATACGCAGTATTTT. As protein: CSASRRLAGVTDTQYF.

The chain joins TRBV9 to TRBJ2-7; no clear D. V shed 0 bases and J shed 2 bases, with 9 bases lying between them. Germline CDR1 reads SGDLS; CDR2 reads YYNGEE. The CDR3 spans 14 residues. The CDR3 loop is CASSVEGPTYEQYF. The CDR3 DNA reads as TGTGCCAGCAGCGTAGAAGGGCCGACCTACGAGCAGTACTTC.

On this clonotype: The junction departs from germline at one end; a sequencing error may be responsible. V usage is TRBV20-1 and J usage is TRBJ2-2; D perhaps matches TRBD2 (6 bases). CDR1 and CDR2 (germline): DFQATT, SNEGSKA (reference sequence). The CDR3 totals 15 residues. For the CDR3, the DNA is TGTAGTGCTAGAGGGCAGGGAGGGAACACCGGGGAGCTGTTTTTT. Amino acids: CSARGQGGNTGELFF.

In its sample, this clonotype was seen a few times. The chain links TRBV29-1 to TRBJ1-1; D gene ambiguous. The CDR3 loop spans 13 amino acids. With 3 bases removed from V and 0 bases from J, the gap between germline ends came to 8 bases. CDR1 is SQVTM, CDR2 ANQGSEA, per germline. CDR3 sequence (DNA): TGCAGCGTTGATCGCGGGATGAACACTGAAGCTTTCTTT. It encodes CSVDRGMNTEAFF.

The chain is built from TRBV6-1 and TRBJ1-5, with a weak D call TRBD1 (5 bases). The CDR3 is 14 residues long. V was cut by 7 bases and J by 3 bases, with 13 bases left in between. Per germline, CDR1 MNHNS and CDR2 SASEGT. The CDR3 DNA reads as TGTGCCAGCATCTCCGGGGGGTCCAATCAGCCCCAGCATTTT. Translation: CASISGGSNQPQHF.

Only a few counts were recorded for this clonotype. This chain links TRBV10-2 with TRBJ2-1, with 9 bases matching TRBD2. The end of the DNA is better explained by TRBJ2-7, so the J call may be wrong. Germline V gene sequence: CDR1 WSHSY, CDR2 SAAADI. The CDR3 runs to 16 residues. The CDR3 loop is CASSEWSTSGNNEQYF. For the CDR3, the DNA is TGCGCCAGCAGTGAGTGGTCGACTAGCGGTAACAATGAGCAGTACTTC.

In its sample, this clonotype was seen a few times. The chain couples TRBV12-5 to TRBJ2-1, with no clear D. V shed 0 bases and J shed 1 base, with 19 bases lying between them. The CDR3 extends over 19 amino acids. Germline CDR1 is LGHNT and CDR2 is FRNRAP. The CDR3 coding sequence is TGTGCTAGTGGTTTGGTACGGCCGGCTTACTCTATTTCCTACAATGAGCAGTTCTTC. Amino acid sequence: CASGLVRPAYSISYNEQFF.

This clonotype was observed a few times. The rearrangement joins TRBV4-1 to TRBJ1-2; D gene ambiguous. Trimming took off 1 base at V and 4 bases at J, with 10 bases between the two ends. The V gene's germline CDR1 is MGHRA and CDR2 YSYEKL. The CDR3 sequence is 14 residues long. CDR3 DNA sequence: TGCGCCAGCAGCCAAGTCGTAGGCCGCTATGGCTACACCTTC. Amino acids: CASSQVVGRYGYTF.

The V call is TRBV6-1, the J call TRBJ2-3; D call uncertain. Deletions cut 6 bases from V and 0 bases from J, with 13 bases between. Germline assignment: CDR1 MNHNS and CDR2 SASEGT. This CDR3 contains 15 residues. The CDR3 reads CASREPRASTDTQYF. CDR3 coding DNA: TGTGCCAGCAGGGAACCTCGGGCTAGCACAGATACGCAGTATTTT.